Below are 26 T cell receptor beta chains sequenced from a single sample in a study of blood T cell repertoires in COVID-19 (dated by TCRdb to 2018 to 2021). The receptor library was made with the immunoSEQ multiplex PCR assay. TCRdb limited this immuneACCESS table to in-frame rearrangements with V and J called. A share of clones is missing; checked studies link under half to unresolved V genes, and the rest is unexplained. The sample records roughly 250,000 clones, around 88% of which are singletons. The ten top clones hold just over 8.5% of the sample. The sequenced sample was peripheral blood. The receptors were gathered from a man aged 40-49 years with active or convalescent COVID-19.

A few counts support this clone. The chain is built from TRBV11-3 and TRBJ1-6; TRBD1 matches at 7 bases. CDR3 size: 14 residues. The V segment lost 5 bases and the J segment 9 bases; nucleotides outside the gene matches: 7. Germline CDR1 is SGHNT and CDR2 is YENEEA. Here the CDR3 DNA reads TGTGCCAGCAGCGAAATCCCAGGGGGTTCACCCCTCCACTTT. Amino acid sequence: CASSEIPGGSPLHF.

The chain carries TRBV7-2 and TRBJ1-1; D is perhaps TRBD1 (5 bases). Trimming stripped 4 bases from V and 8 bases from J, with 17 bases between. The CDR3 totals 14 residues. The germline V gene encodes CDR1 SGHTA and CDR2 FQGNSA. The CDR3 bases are TGTGCCAGCAGCTCCACCCCGGGGCGGGGAGAAGCTTTCTTT. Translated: CASSSTPGRGEAFF.

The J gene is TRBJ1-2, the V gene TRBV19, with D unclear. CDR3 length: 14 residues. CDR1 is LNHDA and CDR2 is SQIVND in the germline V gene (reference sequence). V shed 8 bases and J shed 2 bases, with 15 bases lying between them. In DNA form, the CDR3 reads TGTGCCAGTCTCTTACACGGAGGGAACTATGGCTACACCTTC. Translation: CASLLHGGNYGYTF.

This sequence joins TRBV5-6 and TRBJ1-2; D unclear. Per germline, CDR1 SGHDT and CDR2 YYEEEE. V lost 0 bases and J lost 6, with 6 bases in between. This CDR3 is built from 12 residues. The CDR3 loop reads CASSLGSDGYTF. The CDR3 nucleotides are TGTGCCAGCAGCTTGGGTTCGGATGGCTACACCTTC.

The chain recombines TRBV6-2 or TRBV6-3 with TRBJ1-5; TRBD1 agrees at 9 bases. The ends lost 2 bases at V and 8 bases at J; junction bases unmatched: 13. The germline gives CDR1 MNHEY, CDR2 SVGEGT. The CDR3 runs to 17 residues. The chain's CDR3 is CASSYEAGQGSSEPQHF. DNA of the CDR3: TGTGCCAGCAGTTACGAGGCTGGACAGGGGTCAAGTGAGCCCCAGCATTTT.

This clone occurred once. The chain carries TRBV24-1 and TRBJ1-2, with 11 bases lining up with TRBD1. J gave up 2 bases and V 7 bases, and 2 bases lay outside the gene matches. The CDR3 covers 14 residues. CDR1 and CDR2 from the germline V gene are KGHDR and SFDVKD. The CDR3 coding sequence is TGTGCCACCAGCGGGACAGGGGGAAACTATGGCTACACCTTC. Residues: CATSGTGGNYGYTF.

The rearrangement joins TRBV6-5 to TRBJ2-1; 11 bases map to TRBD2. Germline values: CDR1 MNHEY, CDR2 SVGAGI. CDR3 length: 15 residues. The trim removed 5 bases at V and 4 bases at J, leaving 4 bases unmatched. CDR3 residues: CASSTIAGGYNEQFF. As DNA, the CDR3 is TGTGCCAGCAGTACCATAGCGGGGGGGTACAATGAGCAGTTCTTC.

The CDR3 DNA sequence: TGTGCCAGCAGCCAATCGACAGGGTCGGGACTTGGCTACACCTTC. This sequence encodes CASSQSTGSGLGYTF. The chain carries TRBV4-2 and TRBJ1-2; the match to TRBD1 covers 7 bases. In germline, CDR1 is LGHNA, CDR2 YNFKEQ. The CDR3 runs to 15 residues. V lost 2 bases and J lost 7; bases outside the gene matches: 10.

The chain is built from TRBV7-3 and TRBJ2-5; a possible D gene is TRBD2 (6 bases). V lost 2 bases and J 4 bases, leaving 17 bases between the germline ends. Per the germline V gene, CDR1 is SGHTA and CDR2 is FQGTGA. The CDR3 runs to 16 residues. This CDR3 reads CASSLGAGTGGETQYF. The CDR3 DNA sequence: TGTGCCAGCAGCTTAGGAGCCGGGACTGGAGGAGAGACCCAGTACTTC.

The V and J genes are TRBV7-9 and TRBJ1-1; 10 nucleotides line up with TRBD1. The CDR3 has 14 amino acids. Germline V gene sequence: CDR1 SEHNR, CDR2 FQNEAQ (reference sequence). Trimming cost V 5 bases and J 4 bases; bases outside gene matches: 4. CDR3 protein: CASSRGQGGTEAFF. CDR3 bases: TGTGCCAGCAGCCGCGGACAGGGGGGCACTGAAGCTTTCTTT. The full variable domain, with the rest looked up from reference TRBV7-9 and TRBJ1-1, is DTGVSQNPRHKITKRGQNVTFRCDPISEHNRLYWYRQTLGQGPEFLTYFQNEAQLEKSRLLSDRFSAERPKGSFSTLEIQRTEQGDSAMYLCASSRGQGGTEAFFGQGTRLTVV.

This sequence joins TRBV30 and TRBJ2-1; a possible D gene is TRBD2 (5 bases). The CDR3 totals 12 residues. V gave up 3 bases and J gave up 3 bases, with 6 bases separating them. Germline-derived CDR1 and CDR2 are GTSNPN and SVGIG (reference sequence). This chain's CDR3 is CAWSTSYNEQFF. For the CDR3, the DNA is TGTGCCTGGAGCACTAGCTACAATGAGCAGTTCTTC.

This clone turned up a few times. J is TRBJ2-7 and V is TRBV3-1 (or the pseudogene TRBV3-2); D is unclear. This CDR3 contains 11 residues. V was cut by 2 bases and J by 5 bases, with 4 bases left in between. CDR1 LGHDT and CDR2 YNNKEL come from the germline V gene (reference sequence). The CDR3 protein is CASSQFDEQYF. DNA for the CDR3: TGTGCCAGCAGCCAATTCGACGAGCAGTACTTC.

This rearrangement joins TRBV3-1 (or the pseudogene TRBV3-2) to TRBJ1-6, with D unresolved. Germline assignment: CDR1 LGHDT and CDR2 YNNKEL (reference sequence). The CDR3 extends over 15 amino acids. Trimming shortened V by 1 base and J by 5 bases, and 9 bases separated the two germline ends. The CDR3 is CASSQAGLNNSPLHF. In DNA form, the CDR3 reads TGTGCCAGCAGCCAAGCGGGTCTGAATAATTCACCCCTCCACTTT.

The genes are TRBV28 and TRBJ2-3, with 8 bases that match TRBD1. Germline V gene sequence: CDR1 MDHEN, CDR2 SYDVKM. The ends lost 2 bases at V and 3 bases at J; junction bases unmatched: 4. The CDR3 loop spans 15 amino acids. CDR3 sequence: CASSLPQGATDTQYF. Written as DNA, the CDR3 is TGTGCCAGCAGTTTACCCCAGGGGGCAACAGATACGCAGTATTTT.

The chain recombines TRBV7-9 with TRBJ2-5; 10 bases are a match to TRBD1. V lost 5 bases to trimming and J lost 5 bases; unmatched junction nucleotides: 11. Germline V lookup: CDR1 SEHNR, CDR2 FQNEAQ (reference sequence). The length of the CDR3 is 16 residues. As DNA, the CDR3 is TGTGCCAGCAGCCCCGCGATGGGACAGGGGAGGGAGACCCAGTACTTC. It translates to CASSPAMGQGRETQYF. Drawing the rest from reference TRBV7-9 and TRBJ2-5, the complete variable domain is DTGVSQNPRHKITKRGQNVTFRCDPISEHNRLYWYRQTLGQGPEFLTYFQNEAQLEKSRLLSDRFSAERPKGSFSTLEIQRTEQGDSAMYLCASSPAMGQGRETQYFGPGTRLLVL.

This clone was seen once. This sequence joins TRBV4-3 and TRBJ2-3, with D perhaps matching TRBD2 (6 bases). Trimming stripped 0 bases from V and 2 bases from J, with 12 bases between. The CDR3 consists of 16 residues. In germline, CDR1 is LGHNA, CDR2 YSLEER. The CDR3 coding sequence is TGCGCCAGCAGCCAAGATATGCGGGGCCTCACAGATACGCAGTATTTT. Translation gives CASSQDMRGLTDTQYF.

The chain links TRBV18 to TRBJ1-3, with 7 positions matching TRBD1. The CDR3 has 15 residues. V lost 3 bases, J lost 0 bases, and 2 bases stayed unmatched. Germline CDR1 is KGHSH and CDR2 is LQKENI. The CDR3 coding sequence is TGTGCCAGCTCACCCGCAGGGGGCTCTGGAAACACCATATATTTT. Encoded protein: CASSPAGGSGNTIYF.

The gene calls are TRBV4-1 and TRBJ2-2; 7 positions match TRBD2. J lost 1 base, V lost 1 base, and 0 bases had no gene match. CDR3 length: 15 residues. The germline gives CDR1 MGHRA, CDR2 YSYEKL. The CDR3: CASSQAGGNTGELFF. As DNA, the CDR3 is TGCGCCAGCAGCCAAGCGGGGGGGAACACCGGGGAGCTGTTTTTT.

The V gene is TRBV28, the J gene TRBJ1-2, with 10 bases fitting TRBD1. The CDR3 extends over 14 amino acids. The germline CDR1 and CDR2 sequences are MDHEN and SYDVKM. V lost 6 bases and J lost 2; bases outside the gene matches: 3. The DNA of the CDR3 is TGTGCCAGCAGGCGACAGGGGGCAAACTATGGCTACACCTTC. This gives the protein CASRRQGANYGYTF.

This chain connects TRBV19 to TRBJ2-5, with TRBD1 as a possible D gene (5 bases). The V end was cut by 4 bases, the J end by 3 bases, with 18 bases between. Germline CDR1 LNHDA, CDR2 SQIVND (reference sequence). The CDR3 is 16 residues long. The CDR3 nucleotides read TGTGCCAGTAGTAGAACCGCAGGGTCATCTGAAGAGACCCAGTACTTC. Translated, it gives CASSRTAGSSEETQYF.

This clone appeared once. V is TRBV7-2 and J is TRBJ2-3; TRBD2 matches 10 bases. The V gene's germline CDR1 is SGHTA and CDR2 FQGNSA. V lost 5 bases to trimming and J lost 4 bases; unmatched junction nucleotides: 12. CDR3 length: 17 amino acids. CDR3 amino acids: CASSIISSGSFADTQYF. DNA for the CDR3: TGTGCCAGCAGCATTATTTCTAGCGGGAGTTTCGCAGATACGCAGTATTTT.

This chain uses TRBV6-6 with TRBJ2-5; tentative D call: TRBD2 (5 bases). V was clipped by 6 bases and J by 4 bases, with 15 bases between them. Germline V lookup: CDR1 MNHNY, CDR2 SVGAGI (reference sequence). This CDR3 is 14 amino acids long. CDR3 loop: CASRPDTRRETQYF. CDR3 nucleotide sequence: TGTGCCAGCAGACCTGATACTAGGCGAGAGACCCAGTACTTC.

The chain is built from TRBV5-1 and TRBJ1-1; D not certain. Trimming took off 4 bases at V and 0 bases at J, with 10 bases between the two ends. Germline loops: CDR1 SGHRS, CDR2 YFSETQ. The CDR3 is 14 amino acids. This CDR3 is CASSQAGLNTEAFF. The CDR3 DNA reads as TGCGCCAGCAGCCAAGCCGGGTTGAACACTGAAGCTTTCTTT.

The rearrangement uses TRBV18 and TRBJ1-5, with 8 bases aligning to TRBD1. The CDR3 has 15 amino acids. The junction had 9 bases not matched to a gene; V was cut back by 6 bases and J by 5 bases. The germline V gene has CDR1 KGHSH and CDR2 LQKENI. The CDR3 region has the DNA TGTGCCAGCTCTCTTTCAGCAGGGGGCTATCAGCCCCAGCATTTT. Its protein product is CASSLSAGGYQPQHF.

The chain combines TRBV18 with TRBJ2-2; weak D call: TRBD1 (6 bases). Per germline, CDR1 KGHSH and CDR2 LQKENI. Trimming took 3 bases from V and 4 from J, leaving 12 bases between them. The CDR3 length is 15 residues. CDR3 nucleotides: TGTGCCAGCTCACCTTCAGACAGGACCACCGGGGAGCTGTTTTTT. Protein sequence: CASSPSDRTTGELFF.

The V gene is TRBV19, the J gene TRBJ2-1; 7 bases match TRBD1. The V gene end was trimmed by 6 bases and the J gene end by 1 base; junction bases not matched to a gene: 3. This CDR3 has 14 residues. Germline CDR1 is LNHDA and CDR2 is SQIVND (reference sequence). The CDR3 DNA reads TGTGCCAGTAGCAACAGGGGATCCTACAATGAGCAGTTCTTC. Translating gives CASSNRGSYNEQFF.